This TCR beta chain was captured by sequencing in a study of T cell repertoires in cytomegalovirus infection. Only a few counts were recorded for this clonotype. Its antigen is still unknown. Trimming stripped 6 bases from V and 8 bases from J, with 16 bases between. This CDR3 is built from 14 residues. Germline CDR1 is LGHDT and CDR2 is YNNKEL (reference sequence). TCRdb re-called the reads through MiXCR, storing one row per CDR3 protein. The table shows around 310,000 distinct CDR3 sequences, with 25% to 35% occurring only once. The clonotype originates from a human donor in good health (CMV status not recorded). Some clones in this sample may be carry-over from other donors' samples. This chain joins TRBV3-1 and TRBJ1-4; D perhaps matches TRBD1 (5 bases). The specimen was cultured PBMCs, collected from culture after CMV antigen stimulation. For the CDR3, the DNA is TGTGCCAGCAGTGGGGCCAGACCAGACGAAAAACTGTTTTTT. Encoded protein: CASSGARPDEKLFF.